This TCR beta chain comes out of a study of blood T cell repertoires in COVID-19. Study information: Acute and convalescent COVID-19 specimens originated in the United States, Italy and Spain. PBMCs, B-cell-depleted T cells, or T cells were the source of the cDNA or gDNA that made up the material.

A few counts support this clone. Original processing notes: Estimated nucleated cell counts came from reference gene primer amplification. The data were produced by immunoSEQ multiplex PCR, yet TCRdb's version contains in-frame clones alone and is incomplete. Clone size and V and J calls were adopted from that table, with D and trimming inferred from the DNA. The table includes tens of thousands of clones, roughly 78% detected once. There are 14 residues in the CDR3. CDR1 is SGHTA, CDR2 FQGNSA, per germline. The V end was cut by 1 base, the J end by 0 bases, with 6 bases between. The clonotype originates from a man aged 50-59 years with active or convalescent COVID-19. The J gene is TRBJ1-1, the V gene TRBV7-2, with D unresolved. What was sequenced was peripheral blood. The CDR3, as DNA: TGTGCCAGCAGCTTAGGGCAGTTGAACACTGAAGCTTTCTTT. It specifies CASSLGQLNTEAFF.